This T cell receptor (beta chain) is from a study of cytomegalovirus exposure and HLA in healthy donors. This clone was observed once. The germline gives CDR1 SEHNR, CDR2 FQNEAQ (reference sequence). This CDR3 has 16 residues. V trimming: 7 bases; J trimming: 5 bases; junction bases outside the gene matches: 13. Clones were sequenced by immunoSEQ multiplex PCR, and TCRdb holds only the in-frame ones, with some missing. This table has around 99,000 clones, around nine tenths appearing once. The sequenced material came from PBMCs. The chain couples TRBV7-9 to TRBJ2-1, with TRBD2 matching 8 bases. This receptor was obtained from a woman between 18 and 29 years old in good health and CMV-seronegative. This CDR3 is CASIWGRSGSNNEQFF. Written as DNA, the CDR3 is TGTGCCAGCATCTGGGGGAGGAGCGGGAGTAACAATGAGCAGTTCTTC.